The 11 T cell receptor beta chains presented below share a single source sample, sequenced in a study of T cell repertoires in cytomegalovirus infection. One entry per CDR3 protein results from TCRdb running MiXCR on the reads. The table includes about 160,000 distinct CDR3 sequences, 20% to 25% detected once. What these receptors recognize is not known. Specimen: CD8+ T cells from cultured PBMCs, collected from culture after CMV antigen stimulation. The receptor set was obtained from a human donor in good health (CMV status not recorded). Some clones in this sample may be carry-over from other donors' samples.

This clonotype has more than one count but fewer than ten. This rearrangement joins TRBV10-2 to TRBJ1-1; TRBD1 is a possible D gene (6 bases). Germline V CDR1 and CDR2: WSHSY, SAAADI. The CDR3 is 13 residues long. With 8 bases removed from V and 2 bases from J, the gap between germline ends came to 12 bases. The CDR3 loop is CASGDRLNTEAFF. The CDR3, as DNA: TGCGCCAGCGGAGACAGGCTCAACACTGAAGCTTTCTTT.

This chain links TRBV7-3 with TRBJ2-1, with a tentative D call TRBD1 (6 bases). The germline V gene encodes CDR1 SGHTA and CDR2 FQGTGA. The CDR3 runs 15 residues. Trimming removed 4 bases at V and 6 bases at J, with 16 bases between. In nucleotides, the CDR3 is TGTGCCAGCAGCTCTCTAGGGGGTTTTGGCAATGAGCAGTTCTTC. Residues: CASSSLGGFGNEQFF.

In this sample, this clonotype turned up a few times. V usage is TRBV7-9 and J usage is TRBJ1-4, with no clear D. The V gene's germline CDR1 is SEHNR and CDR2 FQNEAQ (reference sequence). The CDR3 consists of 14 residues. V was trimmed by 1 base and J by 8 bases, leaving 11 bases between them. The CDR3 DNA reads TGTGCCAGCAGCTTAGGCCAGCTCGGGGAAAAACTGTTTTTT. As protein: CASSLGQLGEKLFF.

The chain uses TRBV7-9 and TRBJ2-7; D not certain. The germline V gene has CDR1 SEHNR and CDR2 FQNEAQ (reference sequence). The CDR3 loop spans 13 amino acids. Trimming cost V 0 bases and J 3 bases, with 6 bases left between them. The CDR3 here is CASSLAMSYEQYF. The DNA for the CDR3 is TGTGCCAGCAGCTTAGCGATGAGCTACGAGCAGTACTTC.

This clonotype was picked up a small number of times. The chain combines TRBV4-1 with TRBJ2-5; perhaps TRBD2 as D (6 bases). Trimming pared 4 bases from V and 5 bases from J, leaving 17 bases between. Looked up from germline, CDR1 is MGHRA and CDR2 is YSYEKL. The CDR3 is made up of 15 amino acids. The CDR3 nucleotides read TGCGCCAGCAGCCCCCCAGAGGCAGGGAGGGAGACCCAGTACTTC. Amino acid sequence: CASSPPEAGRETQYF.

The chain recombines TRBV7-2 with TRBJ2-5; 8 nucleotides agree with TRBD2. The junction had 5 bases not matched to a gene; V was cut back by 2 bases and J by 0 bases. Per the germline V gene, CDR1 is SGHTA and CDR2 is FQGNSA. This CDR3 region has 16 residues. The CDR3 DNA follows: TGTGCCAGCAGCTTAAGAGCGGGGGAGTACCAAGAGACCCAGTACTTC. This sequence encodes CASSLRAGEYQETQYF.

About this clonotype itself: A read error is possible here, since a much larger clone lies one base away. The chain couples TRBV27 to TRBJ1-4; D is uncertain. CDR1 is MNHEY and CDR2 is SMNVEV in the germline V gene (reference sequence). The CDR3 has 11 residues. V was cut by 6 bases and J by 4 bases, with 3 bases left in between. CDR3 sequence reads: CASRNNEKLFF. The CDR3 nucleotides read TGTGCCAGCAGGAATAATGAAAAACTGTTTTTT.

This clonotype occurred a few times. The J gene is TRBJ2-7, the V gene TRBV6-8, with D perhaps given as TRBD1 or TRBD2 (6 bases each). The germline V gene has CDR1 MNHGY and CDR2 SAAAGT. Trimming took 2 bases from V and 6 from J, leaving 8 bases between them. The CDR3 extends over 12 amino acids. For the CDR3, the DNA is TGTGCCAGCAGTTACGGGGGGCGCGAGCAGTACTTC. This translates into CASSYGGREQYF.

In nucleotides, the CDR3 is TGTGCCAGCAGTTCTCCTTCGCGGGGGGGCAAAGATACGCAGTATTTT. Its protein product is CASSSPSRGGKDTQYF. V gene TRBV6-5 combines with J gene TRBJ2-3; TRBD2 matches 9 bases. The V segment lost 4 bases and the J segment 5 bases; nucleotides outside the gene matches: 10. Germline CDR1 reads MNHEY; CDR2 reads SVGAGI. CDR3 length: 16 residues.

The chain joins TRBV5-1 to TRBJ2-1; the match to TRBD1 covers 8 bases. The V segment lost 1 base and the J segment 5 bases; nucleotides outside the gene matches: 8. CDR1 is SGHRS, CDR2 YFSETQ, per germline. The CDR3 loop spans 16 amino acids. The CDR3, as DNA: TGCGCCAGCAGCTTGAAGCCGGGACAGGCGAACAATGAGCAGTTCTTC. Translating it yields CASSLKPGQANNEQFF.

The chain has TRBV4-1 and TRBJ2-3, with D perhaps TRBD2 (5 bases). This CDR3 contains 16 residues. Per the germline V gene, CDR1 is MGHRA and CDR2 is YSYEKL. Between the trimmed V and J ends, which lost 4 bases and 4 bases, there was a span of 18 bases. The CDR3 bases are TGCGCCAGCAGCCTCAGCGGTGGGTCCCCAGCAGATACGCAGTATTTT. Protein product: CASSLSGGSPADTQYF.